The TCR beta chain under discussion was sequenced for a study of type 1 regulatory T cells (dated by TCRdb to the early 2020s). Study-level background: The study characterized an in vitro protocol that generated a Tr1-enriched, alloantigen-specific CD4 T cell product named T-allo10. T-allo10 was under clinical evaluation in patients with hematological malignancies receiving allogeneic hematopoietic stem cell transplantation.

In the case of this clonotype: Its antigen is still unknown. Base-call qualities are not available, and no considerably larger clone is one nucleotide away.

Sequencing relied on an Illumina MiSeq. Clones were called with MiXCR by TCRdb after fastp trimmed the public reads at Q25, and only in-frame beta chains were retained. Rows are combined by CDR3 protein, so each entry shows the most common genes and DNA. This sample holds roughly 68,000 distinct CDR3 sequences; 63% were observed only once. In total, the top ten clones hold 7.6% of the sample. The germline V end is reduced by 4 bases and the J end by 3 bases; junction bases left unmatched: 3. As encoded in the germline V gene (reference sequence), CDR1 is WNHNN while CDR2 is SYGVQD. The CDR3 holds 14 amino acids from the cysteine to the phenylalanine. Here the CDR3 DNA is all that survives: 42 bases in frame from base 1. Donor-derived T-allo10 cells were described as specific for host alloantigens, anergic, and capable of alloantigen-specific suppression.

The sequence derives from a human donor in good health. Here the chain combines TRBV10-1 and TRBJ2-3, with TRBD2 identical over 8 junction bases. Sequenced material: cultured T cells, either the whole culture or a sorted T cell fraction (not recorded which). The sample's cell subset or site, from its label and the paper: Tr1-enriched cell product generated in vitro against host alloantigens. The DNA is as follows: TGCGCCAGCAGTGCCGCGGGAGGAACAGATACGCAGTATTTT. Its coded protein is CASSAAGGTDTQYF.